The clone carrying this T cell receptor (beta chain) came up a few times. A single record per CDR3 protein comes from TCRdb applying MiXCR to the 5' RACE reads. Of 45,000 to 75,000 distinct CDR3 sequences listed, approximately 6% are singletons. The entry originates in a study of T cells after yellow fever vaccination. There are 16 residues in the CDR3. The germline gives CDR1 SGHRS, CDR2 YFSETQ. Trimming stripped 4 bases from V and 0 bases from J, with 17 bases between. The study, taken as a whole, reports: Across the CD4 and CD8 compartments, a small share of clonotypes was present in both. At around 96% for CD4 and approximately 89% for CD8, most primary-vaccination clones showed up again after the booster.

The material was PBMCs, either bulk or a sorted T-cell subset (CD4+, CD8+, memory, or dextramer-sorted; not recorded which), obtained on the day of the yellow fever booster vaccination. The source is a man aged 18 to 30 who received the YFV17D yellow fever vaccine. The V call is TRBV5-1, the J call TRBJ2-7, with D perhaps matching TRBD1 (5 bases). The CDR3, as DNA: TGCGCCAGCAGCCCACAGCCGGACACGAGCTCCTACGAGCAGTACTTC. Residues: CASSPQPDTSSYEQYF.